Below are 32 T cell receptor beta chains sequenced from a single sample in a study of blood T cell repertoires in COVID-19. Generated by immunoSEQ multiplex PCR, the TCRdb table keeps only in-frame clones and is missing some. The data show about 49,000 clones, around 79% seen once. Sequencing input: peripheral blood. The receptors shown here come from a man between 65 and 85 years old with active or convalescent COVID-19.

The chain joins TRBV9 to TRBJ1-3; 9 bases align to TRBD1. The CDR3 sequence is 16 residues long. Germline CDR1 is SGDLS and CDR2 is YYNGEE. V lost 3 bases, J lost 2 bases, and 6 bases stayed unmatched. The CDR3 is CASSAPGDRAGNTIYF. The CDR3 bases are TGTGCCAGCAGCGCTCCCGGGGACAGGGCTGGAAACACCATATATTTT.

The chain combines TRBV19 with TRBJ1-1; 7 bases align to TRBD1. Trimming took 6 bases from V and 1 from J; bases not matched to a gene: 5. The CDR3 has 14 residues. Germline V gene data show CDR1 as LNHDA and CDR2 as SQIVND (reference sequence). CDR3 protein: CASSSQGQNTEAFF. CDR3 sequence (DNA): TGTGCCAGTAGCTCACAGGGGCAGAACACTGAAGCTTTCTTT.

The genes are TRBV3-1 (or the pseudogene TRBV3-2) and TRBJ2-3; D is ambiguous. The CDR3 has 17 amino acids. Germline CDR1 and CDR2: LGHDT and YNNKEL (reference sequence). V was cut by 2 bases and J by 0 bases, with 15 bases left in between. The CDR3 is CASSQFCETTSTDTQYF. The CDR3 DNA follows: TGTGCCAGCAGCCAATTCTGCGAGACAACTAGCACAGATACGCAGTATTTT.

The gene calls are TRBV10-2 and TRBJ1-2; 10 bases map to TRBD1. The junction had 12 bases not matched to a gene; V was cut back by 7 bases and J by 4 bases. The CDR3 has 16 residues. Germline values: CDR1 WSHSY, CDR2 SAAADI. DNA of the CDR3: TGCGCCAGCATCCCCGGGACAGGGGATCGGAGCTATGGCTACACCTTC. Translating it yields CASIPGTGDRSYGYTF.

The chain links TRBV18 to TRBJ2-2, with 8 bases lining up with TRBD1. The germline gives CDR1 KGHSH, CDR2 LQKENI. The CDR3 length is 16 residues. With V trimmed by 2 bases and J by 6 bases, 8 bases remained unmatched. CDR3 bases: TGTGCCAGCTCACCATCAGGACAGGGAGGTTCCGGGGAGCTGTTTTTT. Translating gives CASSPSGQGGSGELFF.

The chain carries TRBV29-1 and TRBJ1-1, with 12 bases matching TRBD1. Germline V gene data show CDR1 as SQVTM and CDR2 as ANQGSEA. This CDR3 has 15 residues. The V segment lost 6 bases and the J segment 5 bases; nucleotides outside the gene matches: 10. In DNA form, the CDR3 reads TGCAGCGTGGCGGGACAGGGGGCCCCGAGAACTGAAGCTTTCTTT. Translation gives CSVAGQGAPRTEAFF. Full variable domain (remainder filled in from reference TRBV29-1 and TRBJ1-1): SAVISQKPSRDICQRGTSLTIQCQVDSQVTMMFWYRQQPGQSLTLIATANQGSEATYESGFVIDKFPISRPNLTFSTLTVSNMSPEDSSIYLCSVAGQGAPRTEAFFGQGTRLTVV.

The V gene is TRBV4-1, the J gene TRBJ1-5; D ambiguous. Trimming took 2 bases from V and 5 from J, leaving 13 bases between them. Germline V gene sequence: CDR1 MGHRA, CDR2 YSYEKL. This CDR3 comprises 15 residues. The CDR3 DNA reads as TGCGCCAGCAGCCAATGGAGGGTATCGGATCAGCCCCAGCATTTT. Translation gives CASSQWRVSDQPQHF.

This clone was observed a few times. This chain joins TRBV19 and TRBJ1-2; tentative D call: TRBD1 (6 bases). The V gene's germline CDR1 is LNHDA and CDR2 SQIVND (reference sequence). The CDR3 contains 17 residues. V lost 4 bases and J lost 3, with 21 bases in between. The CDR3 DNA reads TGTGCCAGTAGTACAACAGGGTACGGGAGGATAGACTATGGCTACACCTTC. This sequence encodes CASSTTGYGRIDYGYTF.

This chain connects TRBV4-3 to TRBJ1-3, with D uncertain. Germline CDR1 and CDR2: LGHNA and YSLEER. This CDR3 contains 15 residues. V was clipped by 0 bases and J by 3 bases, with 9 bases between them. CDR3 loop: CASSQEIYGGNTIYF. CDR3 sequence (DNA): TGCGCCAGCAGCCAAGAGATCTACGGTGGAAACACCATATATTTT.

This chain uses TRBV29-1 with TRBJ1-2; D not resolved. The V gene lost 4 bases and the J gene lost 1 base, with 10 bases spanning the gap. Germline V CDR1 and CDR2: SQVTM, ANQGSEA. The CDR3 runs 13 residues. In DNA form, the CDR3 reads TGCAGCGTTGGAACAGAGATTAACTATGGCTACACCTTC. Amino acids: CSVGTEINYGYTF.

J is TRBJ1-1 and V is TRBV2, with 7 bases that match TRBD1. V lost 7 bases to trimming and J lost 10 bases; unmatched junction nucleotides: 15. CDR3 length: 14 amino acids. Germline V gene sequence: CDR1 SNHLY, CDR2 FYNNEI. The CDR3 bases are TGTGCCAGCATCGTATCTCGGGACAGTTCTTCAGCTTTCTTT. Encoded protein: CASIVSRDSSSAFF.

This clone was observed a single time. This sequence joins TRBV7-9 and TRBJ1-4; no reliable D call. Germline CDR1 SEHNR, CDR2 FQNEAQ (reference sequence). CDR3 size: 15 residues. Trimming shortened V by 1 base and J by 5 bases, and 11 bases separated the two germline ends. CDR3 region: CASSLERVSNEKLFF. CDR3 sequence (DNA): TGTGCCAGCAGCTTAGAGAGGGTTTCCAATGAAAAACTGTTTTTT. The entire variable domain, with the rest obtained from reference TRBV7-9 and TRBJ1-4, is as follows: DTGVSQNPRHKITKRGQNVTFRCDPISEHNRLYWYRQTLGQGPEFLTYFQNEAQLEKSRLLSDRFSAERPKGSFSTLEIQRTEQGDSAMYLCASSLERVSNEKLFFGSGTQLSVL.

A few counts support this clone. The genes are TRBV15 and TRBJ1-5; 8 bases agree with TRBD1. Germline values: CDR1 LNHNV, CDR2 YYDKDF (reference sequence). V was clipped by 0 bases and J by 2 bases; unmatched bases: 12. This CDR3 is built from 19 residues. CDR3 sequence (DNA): TGTGCCACCAGCAGAGAACAGGGGGGCTACCCTCCGGGCAATCAGCCCCAGCATTTT. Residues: CATSREQGGYPPGNQPQHF. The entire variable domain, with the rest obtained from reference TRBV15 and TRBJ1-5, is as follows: DAMVIQNPRYQVTQFGKPVTLSCSQTLNHNVMYWYQQKSSQAPKLLFHYYDKDFNNEADTPDNFQSRRPNTSFCFLDIRSPGLGDTAMYLCATSREQGGYPPGNQPQHFGDGTRLSIL.

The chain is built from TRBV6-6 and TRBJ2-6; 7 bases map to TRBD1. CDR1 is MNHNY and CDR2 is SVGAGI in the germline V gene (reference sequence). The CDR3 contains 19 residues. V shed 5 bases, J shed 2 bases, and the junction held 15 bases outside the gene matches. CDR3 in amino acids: CASSPDRAIQIAGANVLTF. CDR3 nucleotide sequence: TGTGCCAGCAGTCCCGACAGGGCCATACAAATCGCTGGGGCCAACGTCCTGACTTTC.

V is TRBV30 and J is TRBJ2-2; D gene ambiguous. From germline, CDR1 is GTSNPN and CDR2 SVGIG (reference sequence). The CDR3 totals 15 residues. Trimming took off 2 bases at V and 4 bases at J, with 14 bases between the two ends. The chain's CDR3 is CAWSLPQHGTGELFF. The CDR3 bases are TGTGCCTGGAGTCTACCACAGCATGGCACCGGGGAGCTGTTTTTT. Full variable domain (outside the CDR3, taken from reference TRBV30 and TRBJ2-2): SQTIHQWPATLVQPVGSPLSLECTVEGTSNPNLYWYRQAAGRGLQLLFYSVGIGQISSEVPQNLSASRPQDRQFILSSKKLLLSDSGFYLCAWSLPQHGTGELFFGEGSRLTVL.

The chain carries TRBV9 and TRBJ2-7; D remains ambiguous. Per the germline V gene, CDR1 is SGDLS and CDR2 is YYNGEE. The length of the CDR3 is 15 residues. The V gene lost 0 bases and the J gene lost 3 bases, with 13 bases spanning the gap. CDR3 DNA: TGTGCCAGCAGCGTAGACCCTGGAGATGTCTACGAGCAGTACTTC. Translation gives CASSVDPGDVYEQYF. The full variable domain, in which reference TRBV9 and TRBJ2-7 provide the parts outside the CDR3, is DSGVTQTPKHLITATGQRVTLRCSPRSGDLSVYWYQQSLDQGLQFLIQYYNGEERAKGNILERFSAQQFPDLHSELNLSSLELGDSALYFCASSVDPGDVYEQYFGPGTRLTVT.

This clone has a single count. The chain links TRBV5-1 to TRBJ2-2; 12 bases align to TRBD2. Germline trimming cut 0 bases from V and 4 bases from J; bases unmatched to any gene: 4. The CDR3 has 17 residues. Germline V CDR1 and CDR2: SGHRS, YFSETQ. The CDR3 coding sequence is TGCGCCAGCAGCTTGGCCGAACTAGCGGGAGGCACCGGGGAGCTGTTTTTT. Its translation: CASSLAELAGGTGELFF.

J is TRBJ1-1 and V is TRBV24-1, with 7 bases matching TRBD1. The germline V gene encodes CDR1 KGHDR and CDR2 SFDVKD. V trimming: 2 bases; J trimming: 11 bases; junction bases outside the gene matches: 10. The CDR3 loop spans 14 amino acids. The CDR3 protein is CATSDWGQHRGAFF. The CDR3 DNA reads TGTGCCACCAGTGATTGGGGACAGCATCGCGGTGCTTTCTTT.

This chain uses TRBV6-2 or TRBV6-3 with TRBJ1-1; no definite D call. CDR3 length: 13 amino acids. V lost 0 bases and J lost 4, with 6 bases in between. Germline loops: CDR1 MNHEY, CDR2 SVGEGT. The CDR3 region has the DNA TGTGCCAGCAGTTACTCGAGAGCCACTGAAGCTTTCTTT. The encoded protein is CASSYSRATEAFF.

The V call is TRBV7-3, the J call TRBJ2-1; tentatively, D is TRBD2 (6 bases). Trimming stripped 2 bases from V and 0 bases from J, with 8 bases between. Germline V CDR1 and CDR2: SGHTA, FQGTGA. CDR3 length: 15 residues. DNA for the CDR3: TGTGCCAGCAGCTTACTAGCGATCTCCTACAATGAGCAGTTCTTC. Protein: CASSLLAISYNEQFF. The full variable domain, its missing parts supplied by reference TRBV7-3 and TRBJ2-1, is GAGVSQTPSNKVTEKGKYVELRCDPISGHTALYWYRQSLGQGPEFLIYFQGTGAADDSGLPNDRFFAVRPEGSVSTLKIQRTERGDSAVYLCASSLLAISYNEQFFGPGTRLTVL.

CDR3 amino acids: CASSLRTSGADTQYF. The CDR3 bases are TGTGCCAGCAGCTTAAGGACTAGCGGGGCAGATACGCAGTATTTT. The chain combines TRBV7-2 with TRBJ2-3; 12 positions match TRBD2. Germline V lookup: CDR1 SGHTA, CDR2 FQGNSA. This CDR3 is 15 amino acids long. V lost 2 bases, J lost 4 bases, and 1 base stayed unmatched.

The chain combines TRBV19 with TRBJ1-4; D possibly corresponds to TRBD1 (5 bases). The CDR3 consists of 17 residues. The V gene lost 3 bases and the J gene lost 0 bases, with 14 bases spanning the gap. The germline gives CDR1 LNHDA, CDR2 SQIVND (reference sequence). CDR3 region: CASSIPGDSATNEKLFF. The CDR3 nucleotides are TGTGCCAGTAGTATCCCGGGAGACAGTGCAACTAATGAAAAACTGTTTTTT. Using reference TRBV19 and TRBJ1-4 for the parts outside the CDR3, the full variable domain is DGGITQSPKYLFRKEGQNVTLSCEQNLNHDAMYWYRQDPGQGLRLIYYSQIVNDFQKGDIAEGYSVSREKKESFPLTVTSAQKNPTAFYLCASSIPGDSATNEKLFFGSGTQLSVL.

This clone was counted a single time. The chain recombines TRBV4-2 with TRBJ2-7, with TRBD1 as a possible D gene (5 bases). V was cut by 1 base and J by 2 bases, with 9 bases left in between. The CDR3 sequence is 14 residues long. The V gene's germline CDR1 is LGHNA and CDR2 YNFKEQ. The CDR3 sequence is CASSQVTGTYEQYF. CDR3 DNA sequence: TGTGCCAGCAGCCAAGTTACAGGAACCTACGAGCAGTACTTC.

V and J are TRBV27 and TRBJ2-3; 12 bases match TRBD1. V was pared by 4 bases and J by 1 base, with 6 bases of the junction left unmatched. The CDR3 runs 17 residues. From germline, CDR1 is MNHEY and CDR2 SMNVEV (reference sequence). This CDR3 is CASSSSGTGGGTDTQYF. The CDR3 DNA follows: TGTGCCAGCAGTTCCTCCGGGACAGGGGGCGGCACAGATACGCAGTATTTT.

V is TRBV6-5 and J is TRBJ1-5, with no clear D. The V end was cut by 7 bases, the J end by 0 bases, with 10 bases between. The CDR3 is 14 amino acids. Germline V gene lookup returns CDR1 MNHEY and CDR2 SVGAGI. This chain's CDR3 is CASKVPNSNQPQHF. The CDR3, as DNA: TGTGCCAGCAAAGTCCCTAATAGCAATCAGCCCCAGCATTTT.

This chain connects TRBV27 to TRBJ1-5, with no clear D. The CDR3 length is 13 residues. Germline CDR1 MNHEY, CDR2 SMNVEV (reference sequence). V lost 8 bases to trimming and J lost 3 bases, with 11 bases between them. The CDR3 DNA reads TGTGCCAGCTCGTGGCGGGACAATCAGCCCCAGCATTTT. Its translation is CASSWRDNQPQHF.

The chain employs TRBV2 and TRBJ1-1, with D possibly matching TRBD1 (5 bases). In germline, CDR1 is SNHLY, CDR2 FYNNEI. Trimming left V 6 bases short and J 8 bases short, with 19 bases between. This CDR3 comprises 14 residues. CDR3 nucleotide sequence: TGTGCCAGCAGAGGGGTCTCCCCCTCAGGAGAAGCTTTCTTT. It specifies CASRGVSPSGEAFF.

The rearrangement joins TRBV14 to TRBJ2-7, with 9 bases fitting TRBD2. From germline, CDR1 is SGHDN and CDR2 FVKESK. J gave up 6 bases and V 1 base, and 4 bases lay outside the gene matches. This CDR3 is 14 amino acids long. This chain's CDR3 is CASSQAIAGVEQYF. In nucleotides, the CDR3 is TGTGCCAGCAGCCAAGCCATAGCGGGAGTCGAGCAGTACTTC.

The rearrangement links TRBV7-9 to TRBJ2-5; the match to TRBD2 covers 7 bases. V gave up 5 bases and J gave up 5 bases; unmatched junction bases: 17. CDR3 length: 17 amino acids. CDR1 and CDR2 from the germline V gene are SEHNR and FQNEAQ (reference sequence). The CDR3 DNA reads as TGTGCCAGCAGCCCAAGGCTCAACTCGCGGGAGACTGAGACCCAGTACTTC. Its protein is CASSPRLNSRETETQYF.

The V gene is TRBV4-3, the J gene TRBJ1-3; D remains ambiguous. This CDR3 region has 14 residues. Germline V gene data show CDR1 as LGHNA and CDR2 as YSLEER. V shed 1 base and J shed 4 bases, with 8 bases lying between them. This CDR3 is CASSQGAWGNTIYF. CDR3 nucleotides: TGCGCCAGCAGCCAAGGAGCTTGGGGAAACACCATATATTTT.

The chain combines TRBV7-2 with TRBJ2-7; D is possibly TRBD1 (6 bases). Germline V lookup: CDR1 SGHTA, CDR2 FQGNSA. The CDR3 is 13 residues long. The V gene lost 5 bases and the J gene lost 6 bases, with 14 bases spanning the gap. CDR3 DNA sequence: TGTGCCAGCAGCGGGGGCGCTCAGGGCGAGCAGTACTTC. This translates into CASSGGAQGEQYF.

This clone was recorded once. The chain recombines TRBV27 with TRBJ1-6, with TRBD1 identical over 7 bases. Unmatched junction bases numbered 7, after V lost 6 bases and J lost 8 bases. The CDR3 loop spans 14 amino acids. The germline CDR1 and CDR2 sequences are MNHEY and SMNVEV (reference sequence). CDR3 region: CASRYTGVDSPLHF. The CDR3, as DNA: TGTGCCAGCAGGTATACAGGGGTTGATTCACCCCTCCACTTT.